These 21 T cell receptor beta chains originate from one sample sequenced in a study of T cell responses to AZD1222 COVID-19 vaccine. Generated by immunoSEQ multiplex PCR, the TCRdb table keeps only in-frame clones and is missing some. The table shows about 130,000 clones, with approximately 85% occurring only once. The sample was peripheral blood, taken 28 days after the second AZD1222 dose. These receptors were obtained from an adult who received the AZD1222 COVID-19 vaccine.

The chain recombines TRBV4-2 with TRBJ2-3; TRBD1 matches 11 bases. From germline, CDR1 is LGHNA and CDR2 YNFKEQ. The V segment lost 5 bases and the J segment 1 base; nucleotides outside the gene matches: 5. The CDR3 contains 16 residues. DNA of the CDR3: TGTGCCAGCAGCGGCTGGACAGGGGGCCGCACAGATACGCAGTATTTT. This translates into CASSGWTGGRTDTQYF.

The rearrangement links TRBV7-2 to TRBJ2-7; D is undetermined. Trimming removed 5 bases at V and 3 bases at J, with 14 bases between. This CDR3 spans 14 amino acids. Germline loops: CDR1 SGHTA, CDR2 FQGNSA. CDR3 in DNA: TGTGCCAGCAGCGACGGGCCCCTAATCTACGAGCAGTACTTC. It codes for CASSDGPLIYEQYF.

The chain is built from TRBV16 and TRBJ2-7; D unclear. The CDR3 covers 12 residues. The V gene's germline CDR1 is KGHSY and CDR2 FQNENV. Trimming removed 7 bases at V and 1 base at J, with 8 bases between. CDR3 nucleotide sequence: TGTGCCAGCACCTCCGGGTCCTACGAGCAGTACTTC. As protein: CASTSGSYEQYF. Complete variable domain (other parts from reference TRBV16 and TRBJ2-7): GEEVAQTPKHLVRGEGQKAKLYCAPIKGHSYVFWYQQVLKNEFKFLISFQNENVFDETGMPKERFSAKCLPNSPCSLEIQATKLEDSAVYFCASTSGSYEQYFGPGTRLTVT.

CDR3 protein: CASSPPTGLNTEAFF. For the CDR3, the DNA is TGTGCCAGCAGCCCCCCGACAGGGTTGAACACTGAAGCTTTCTTT. The V call is TRBV7-9, the J call TRBJ1-1, with 7 bases lining up with TRBD1. V trimming: 5 bases; J trimming: 0 bases; junction bases outside the gene matches: 6. The germline CDR1 and CDR2 sequences are SEHNR and FQNEAQ (reference sequence). The CDR3 length is 15 residues.

V gene TRBV5-1 combines with J gene TRBJ2-7, with D tentatively TRBD1 (5 bases). CDR1 and CDR2 from the germline V gene are SGHRS and YFSETQ. V was cut by 0 bases and J by 5 bases, with 12 bases left in between. This CDR3 contains 14 residues. CDR3 sequence reads: CASSLDPEGDEQYF. Written as DNA, the CDR3 is TGCGCCAGCAGCTTGGATCCGGAAGGGGACGAGCAGTACTTC.

The chain carries TRBV11-3 and TRBJ1-4; perhaps TRBD1 as D (5 bases). The CDR3 has 14 residues. Trimming took 7 bases from V and 7 from J, leaving 16 bases between them. Germline CDR1 reads SGHNT; CDR2 reads YENEEA. CDR3 region: CASTARGGGEKLFF. The DNA for the CDR3 is TGTGCCAGCACTGCCCGGGGCGGAGGTGAAAAACTGTTTTTT.

This chain links TRBV27 with TRBJ1-2; D gene unclear. Germline CDR1 MNHEY, CDR2 SMNVEV (reference sequence). There are 13 residues in the CDR3. V lost 0 bases and J 4 bases, leaving 6 bases between the germline ends. CDR3 residues: CASSLSAGYGYTF. The CDR3, as DNA: TGTGCCAGCAGTTTATCGGCAGGCTATGGCTACACCTTC.

This clone was counted a single time. The chain has TRBV2 and TRBJ1-5, with D uncertain. The CDR3 spans 14 residues. Germline CDR1 SNHLY, CDR2 FYNNEI. V lost 5 bases and J lost 0, with 8 bases in between. The CDR3 reads CASSQQTSNQPQHF. In nucleotides, the CDR3 is TGTGCCAGCAGTCAACAGACTAGCAATCAGCCCCAGCATTTT.

Only one count was recorded for this clone. The chain joins TRBV21-1 to TRBJ1-1; TRBD1, the table's D call, lacks a check against the DNA. TRBV21-1 is flagged as a pseudogene. CDR3 length equals 16 residues. The CDR3 DNA follows: TGTGCCAGCAGAACACAGGGGTTTCGGTCGGGCACTGAAGCTTTCTTT. Encoded protein: CASRTQGFRSGTEAFF.

V and J are TRBV6-6 and TRBJ1-6, with TRBD1 matching 10 bases. CDR1 MNHNY and CDR2 SVGAGI come from the germline V gene (reference sequence). The CDR3 consists of 15 residues. V trimming: 6 bases; J trimming: 7 bases; junction bases outside the gene matches: 6. CDR3 coding DNA: TGTGCCAGCAGGACGGGACAGGGGAACAATTCACCCCTCCACTTT. Translation gives CASRTGQGNNSPLHF.

This clone was counted between two and nine times. The chain couples TRBV4-3 to TRBJ1-1; the D is unclear. V lost 3 bases to trimming and J lost 1 base, with 12 bases between them. This CDR3 has 15 residues. The germline V gene encodes CDR1 LGHNA and CDR2 YSLEER. The DNA of the CDR3 is TGCGCCAGCAGCCAGGCCTGGACCGAGAACACTGAAGCTTTCTTT. Its protein is CASSQAWTENTEAFF.

The J gene is TRBJ1-1, the V gene TRBV11-3; 8 bases map to TRBD1. Trimming removed 5 bases from V and 2 bases from J; junction bases left unmatched: 7. Germline lookup yields CDR1 SGHNT and CDR2 YENEEA. CDR3 length: 15 residues. CDR3 residues: CASSLGTGLNTEAFF. For the CDR3, the DNA is TGTGCCAGCAGCCTCGGGACAGGCTTAAACACTGAAGCTTTCTTT.

V gene TRBV11-2 combines with J gene TRBJ1-4; TRBD1 matches at 8 bases. The germline CDR1 and CDR2 sequences are SGHAT and FQNNGV. J gave up 5 bases and V 5 bases, and 10 bases lay outside the gene matches. The CDR3 length is 16 residues. The CDR3 DNA reads as TGTGCCAGCAGCCCAGCGACAGGGGCGGGAAATGAAAAACTGTTTTTT. Translating it yields CASSPATGAGNEKLFF.

This clone was seen just once. The chain uses TRBV28 and TRBJ2-2, with D possibly matching TRBD1 (6 bases). The germline CDR1 and CDR2 sequences are MDHEN and SYDVKM. The CDR3 is made up of 15 amino acids. V gave up 7 bases and J gave up 5 bases, with 17 bases separating them. Here the CDR3 DNA reads TGTGCCAGCACCCTACCAGGGGTGAGGACCGGGGAGCTGTTTTTT. This gives the protein CASTLPGVRTGELFF.

V usage is TRBV12-5 and J usage is TRBJ1-1; 8 positions match TRBD1. V shed 3 bases, J shed 5 bases, and the junction held 5 bases outside the gene matches. Germline V gene data show CDR1 as LGHNT and CDR2 as FRNRAP. The CDR3 runs to 14 residues. CDR3 coding DNA: TGTGCTAGTGGTTTAGGACAGGGTGGGACTGAAGCTTTCTTT. Its translation: CASGLGQGGTEAFF. The full variable domain, in which reference TRBV12-5 and TRBJ1-1 provide the parts outside the CDR3, is DARVTQTPRHKVTEMGQEVTMRCQPILGHNTVFWYRQTMMQGLELLAYFRNRAPLDDSGMPKDRFSAEMPDATLATLKIQPSEPRDSAVYFCASGLGQGGTEAFFGQGTRLTVV.

J is TRBJ2-1 and V is TRBV7-6; perhaps TRBD1 as D (5 bases). This CDR3 has 17 residues. Trimming stripped 1 base from V and 7 bases from J, with 20 bases between. Germline V gene lookup returns CDR1 SGHVS and CDR2 FNYEAQ. CDR3 nucleotide sequence: TGTGCCAGCAGCTTAGAGGCAAAGGGTTGGGGCAGTAATGAGCAGTTCTTC. Translated: CASSLEAKGWGSNEQFF.

The chain is built from TRBV28 and TRBJ2-2, with 7 bases fitting TRBD2. Germline V gene sequence: CDR1 MDHEN, CDR2 SYDVKM. The trim removed 2 bases at V and 4 bases at J, leaving 7 bases unmatched. This CDR3 region has 16 residues. CDR3 sequence: CASSLLGRGSTGELFF. The CDR3 DNA reads TGTGCCAGCAGTTTACTTGGACGCGGGAGCACCGGGGAGCTGTTTTTT.

The V call is TRBV19, the J call TRBJ1-2, with 8 bases matching TRBD1. V lost 8 bases, J lost 0 bases, and 8 bases stayed unmatched. CDR1 and CDR2 from the germline V gene are LNHDA and SQIVND (reference sequence). The CDR3 spans 15 residues. CDR3 sequence: CASSRGTGSNYGYTF. In nucleotides, the CDR3 is TGTGCCAGTTCTAGGGGGACAGGATCTAACTATGGCTACACCTTC.

The V gene is TRBV5-6, the J gene TRBJ1-3; D unresolved. Germline CDR1 SGHDT, CDR2 YYEEEE. The CDR3 length is 13 residues. V was cut by 4 bases and J by 0 bases, with 5 bases left in between. This CDR3 is CASSPTSGNTIYF. For the CDR3, the DNA is TGTGCCAGCAGCCCCACCTCTGGAAACACCATATATTTT.

This sequence joins TRBV9 and TRBJ1-1; TRBD1 might be the D (5 bases). Germline values: CDR1 SGDLS, CDR2 YYNGEE. There are 14 residues in the CDR3. The V and J ends lost 0 bases and 3 bases respectively, with 9 bases between them. Written as DNA, the CDR3 is TGTGCCAGCAGCGTAGTGGGGGACGACACTGAAGCTTTCTTT. Amino acid sequence: CASSVVGDDTEAFF.

The chain employs TRBV29-1 and TRBJ1-1; 7 bases are a match to TRBD1. Germline loops: CDR1 SQVTM, CDR2 ANQGSEA. V gave up 7 bases and J gave up 4 bases; unmatched junction bases: 9. CDR3 length: 13 amino acids. This CDR3 reads CSDHRGWGTEAFF. In DNA form, the CDR3 reads TGCAGCGACCACAGGGGATGGGGCACTGAAGCTTTCTTT.